This is a list of T cell receptor beta chains from one sample in a study of shared clonotypes between healthy human individuals. Repertoires were generated with immunoSEQ multiplex PCR, while TCRdb's copy carries only in-frame clones and drops some. The table has about 1.1 million clones, around 82% seen once; the top ten hold around 0.6%. The sample was memory CD4+ T cells from PBMCs. All receptors come from a man aged 18 to 35 in good health. Some clones in this sample may be carry-over from other donors' samples. The CDR3 runs from the conserved cysteine through the conserved F or W. Each record gives: D gene, J gene, V gene, clone size, CDR3 protein, CDR3 DNA. A D gene is named only where the DNA matches it firmly. Some rows have no size entry. The others give once, few or many, or a class for an expanded clone.

-,TRBJ1-1,TRBV19,few,CASSIQGSTEAFF,TGTGCCAGTAGTATCCAGGGCAGTACTGAAGCTTTCTTT
-,TRBJ1-1,TRBV6-5,many,CASSYSRGDTEAFF,TGTGCCAGCAGTTACTCGCGGGGGGATACTGAAGCTTTCTTT
-,TRBJ1-4,TRBV5-1,-,CASSLEVTSDRLFF,TGCGCCAGCAGCTTGGAAGTCACGTCCGATAGACTGTTTTTT
-,TRBJ1-3,TRBV4-2,-,CASSQEAGWYTIYF,TGTGCCAGCAGCCAAGAAGCAGGGTGGTACACCATATATTTT
TRBD2,TRBJ2-7,TRBV15,-,CATSREAGGYEQYF,TGTGCCACCAGCAGAGAAGCGGGAGGCTACGAGCAGTACTTC
-,TRBJ2-4,TRBV7-2,many,CASSLGGVAKNIQYF,TGTGCCAGCAGCTTAGGAGGTGTAGCCAAAAACATTCAGTACTTC
-,TRBJ1-3,TRBV7-3,few,CASSPSSRTGGNTIYF,TGTGCCAGCAGCCCAAGTTCCCGGACTGGCGGAAACACCATATATTTT
TRBD1,TRBJ2-2,TRBV5-4,-,CASSPRQGITGELFF,TGTGCCAGCAGCCCAAGACAGGGTATCACCGGGGAGCTGTTTTTT
TRBD1,TRBJ1-1,TRBV28,-,CASSQYRTGGGWTEAFF,TGTGCCAGCAGTCAGTACAGGACAGGGGGTGGATGGACTGAAGCTTTCTTT
TRBD2,TRBJ2-1,TRBV7-9,-,CASGEGSSYNEQFF,TGTGCCAGCGGGGAGGGGTCCTCCTACAATGAGCAGTTCTTC
-,TRBJ1-4,TRBV18,-,CASSPGRMVEKLFF,TGTGCCAGCTCACCGGGACGGATGGTGGAAAAACTGTTTTTT
-,TRBJ1-2,TRBV30,-,CAWSEDHGYTF,TGTGCCTGGAGTGAAGACCACGGCTACACCTTC
-,TRBJ1-2,TRBV19,-,CASSSQGFGGYTF,TGTGCCAGTAGTTCACAGGGTTTCGGCGGCTACACCTTC
-,TRBJ2-1,TRBV11-3,-,CASSPDPNFHEQFF,TGTGCCAGCAGCCCGGACCCGAATTTTCATGAGCAGTTCTTC
TRBD1,TRBJ2-1,TRBV5-1,-,CASSLGYVGQGVGEQFF,TGCGCCAGCAGCTTAGGGTACGTAGGACAGGGGGTAGGTGAGCAGTTCTTC
TRBD2,TRBJ2-3,TRBV28,-,CASSITSGRTDTQYF,TGTGCCAGCAGTATCACTAGCGGGAGGACAGATACGCAGTATTTT
TRBD2,TRBJ2-5,TRBV5-1,-,CASSALVLAGGETQYF,TGCGCCAGCAGCGCCCTAGTCCTAGCGGGAGGGGAGACCCAGTACTTC
-,TRBJ2-1,TRBV1,-,CTSSQGAAAHNEQFF,TGCACCAGCAGCCAAGGAGCAGCGGCCCACAATGAGCAGTTCTTC
-,TRBJ2-5,TRBV14,-,CASSQVWETQYF,TGTGCCAGCAGCCAAGTCTGGGAGACCCAGTACTTC
TRBD1,TRBJ2-6,TRBV29-1,-,CSVSSGTGGFSGANVLTF,TGCAGCGTTTCCTCCGGGACAGGGGGATTCTCTGGGGCCAACGTCCTGACTTTC
-,TRBJ2-5,TRBV6-1,many,CASSRQDQETQYF,TGTGCCAGCAGCCGACAGGACCAAGAGACCCAGTACTTC
-,TRBJ1-5,TRBV21-1,once,CASRGLKEQPQHF,TGTGCCAGCAGAGGGCTAAAAGAACAGCCCCAGCATTTT
TRBD2,TRBJ2-5,TRBV7-9,-,CASSLFAGGLGTQYF,TGTGCCAGCAGCTTATTCGCGGGAGGGCTGGGGACCCAGTACTTC
TRBD2,TRBJ2-2,TRBV14,-,CASSPSGRKTAGELFF,TGTGCCAGCAGCCCTAGCGGGAGGAAGACCGCCGGGGAGCTGTTTTTT
-,TRBJ2-2,TRBV19,-,CASSSFTGELFF,TGTGCCAGTAGTTCTTTCACCGGGGAGCTGTTTTTT
TRBD2,TRBJ2-7,TRBV7-3,once,CASSLTSGDYEQYF,TGTGCCAGCAGCTTGACTAGCGGGGACTACGAGCAGTACTTC
-,TRBJ1-1,TRBV11-2,-,CASSSGEGVHEAFF,TGTGCCAGCAGCTCAGGGGAGGGGGTTCATGAAGCTTTCTTT
-,TRBJ2-5,TRBV7-2,-,CASSFPDRLQETQYF,TGTGCCAGCAGCTTTCCCGACCGTCTCCAAGAGACCCAGTACTTC
-,TRBJ1-6,TRBV7-9,-,CASSLDGGSPLHF,TGTGCCAGCAGCTTAGATGGGGGATCACCCCTCCACTTT
-,TRBJ1-5,TRBV4-2,few,CASSLFRTGNQPQHF,TGTGCCAGCAGCCTTTTCAGGACAGGCAATCAGCCCCAGCATTTT
-,TRBJ1-1,TRBV5-1,-,CASSLGGNMNTEAFF,TGCGCCAGCAGCTTGGGAGGGAATATGAACACTGAAGCTTTCTTT
TRBD1,TRBJ1-1,TRBV7-9,many,CASSLLGWGTGGMNTEAFF,TGTGCCAGCAGCTTACTCGGGTGGGGGACAGGGGGAATGAACACTGAAGCTTTCTTT
TRBD1,TRBJ2-7,TRBV5-1,-,CASSLGRTGYGEQYF,TGCGCCAGCAGCTTGGGTCGGACAGGGTACGGCGAGCAGTACTTC
-,TRBJ1-1,TRBV10-2,many,CASSGGLNTEAFF,TGCGCCAGCAGTGGGGGTTTGAACACTGAAGCTTTCTTT
-,TRBJ2-2,TRBV2,-,CASSARRLTGELFF,TGTGCCAGCAGTGCCAGGCGACTCACCGGGGAGCTGTTTTTT
-,TRBJ2-2,TRBV6-1,-,CASSDSLGAPGELFF,TGTGCCAGCAGTGACAGTCTCGGGGCTCCCGGGGAGCTGTTTTTT
-,TRBJ2-5,TRBV7-8,-,CASSLPLGGGREETQYF,TGTGCCAGCAGCTTACCCCTCGGCGGGGGCCGAGAAGAGACCCAGTACTTC
TRBD1,TRBJ1-2,TRBV10-3,-,CAISDKGQGRQANYGYTF,TGTGCCATCAGTGATAAGGGACAGGGGCGACAAGCTAACTATGGCTACACCTTC
-,TRBJ1-1,TRBV9,-,CASSVGGDSLGSFF,TGTGCCAGCAGCGTAGGCGGGGACTCCCTCGGGTCTTTCTTT
-,TRBJ2-1,TRBV6-1,few,CASSGQGRDEQFF,TGTGCCAGCAGTGGCCAAGGTAGGGATGAGCAGTTCTTC
-,TRBJ1-1,TRBV2,-,CATTRVTDTEAFF,TGTGCCACCACCCGGGTCACGGACACTGAAGCTTTCTTT
TRBD2,TRBJ2-7,TRBV30,few,CAWSLSGALDEQYF,TGTGCCTGGAGTCTAAGCGGGGCTCTGGACGAGCAGTACTTC
-,TRBJ2-7,TRBV21-1,-,CASSSSEGDYTYEQYF,TGTGCCAGCAGCAGTAGCGAGGGGGACTACACCTACGAGCAGTACTTC